A selection of T cell receptor beta chains follows, all from one sample in a study of cytomegalovirus exposure and HLA in healthy donors. Using immunoSEQ multiplex PCR, the repertoire was profiled, and TCRdb retains in-frame clones only, with some absent. The sample contains 150,000 to 200,000 clones, about 88% of which appear only once. Sample: PBMCs. These receptors were taken from a woman aged 18 to 35 in good health and CMV-seronegative. The CDR3 runs from the conserved cysteine through the conserved F or W. A D gene is named only where the DNA matches it firmly. The size entry is marked missing in some rows and otherwise reads once, few, many or a size class.

V	size	D	J	DNA	CDR3
TRBV4-1	-	TRBD1	TRBJ2-7	TGCGCCAGCAGCCTCGAGGGGACAGGGGGGTACGAGCAGTACTTC	CASSLEGTGGYEQYF
TRBV15	once	TRBD1	TRBJ2-2	TGTGCCACCAGCAACGGGGACAGGCGCACCGGGGAGCTGTTTTTT	CATSNGDRRTGELFF
TRBV5-1	-	TRBD2	TRBJ2-5	TGCGCCAGCAGCGGCGGGGGGGTTCAAGAGACCCAGTACTTC	CASSGGGVQETQYF
TRBV15	-	-	TRBJ2-1	TGTGCCACCAGCAGAGATGTACGGGAATACAATGAGCAGTTCTTC	CATSRDVREYNEQFF
TRBV9	-	-	TRBJ1-2	TGTGCCAGCAGCGAAATAGACAGGTCTGGCTACACCTTC	CASSEIDRSGYTF
TRBV4-1	-	TRBD1	TRBJ1-2	TGCGCCAGCAGCCGAGTCCCGGGACAGGGCGGATATGGCTACACCTTC	CASSRVPGQGGYGYTF
TRBV10-3	-	-	TRBJ1-1	TGTGCCATCAGTTTACGACCTACGGGCACTGAAGCTTTCTTT	CAISLRPTGTEAFF
TRBV4-1	-	-	TRBJ2-7	TGCGCCAGCGGCGACAGTATCTACGAGCAGTACTTC	CASGDSIYEQYF
TRBV19	-	TRBD1	TRBJ1-5	TGTGCCAGTAGTAACCACGGGACAGGGGGCGTCCATCAGCCCCAGCATTTT	CASSNHGTGGVHQPQHF
TRBV15	-	TRBD1	TRBJ1-5	TGTGCCACCACCACAGGGGCCAGGGAGCCCCAGCATTTT	CATTTGAREPQHF
TRBV6-1	-	TRBD2	TRBJ2-5	TGTGCCAGCAGTGAAGGGTTAGTAGCGGGGACGGAGACCCAGTACTTC	CASSEGLVAGTETQYF
TRBV11-3	-	-	TRBJ1-2	TGTGCCAGCAGCTTATGGTTCCAGGGCGTCTTGGATGGCTACACCTTC	CASSLWFQGVLDGYTF
TRBV30	-	TRBD2	TRBJ2-7	TGTGCCTGGACGGGAGGGCCCCCCTACGAGCAGTACTTC	CAWTGGPPYEQYF
TRBV7-9	-	TRBD1	TRBJ2-7	TGTGCCAGCAGCGACGGGACAGGGGGCACCTACGAGCAGTACTTC	CASSDGTGGTYEQYF
TRBV5-1	-	-	TRBJ1-1	TGCGCCAGCAGCTCGCCCAGGGACACTGAAGCTTTCTTT	CASSSPRDTEAFF
TRBV5-6	-	-	TRBJ2-3	TGTGCCAGCAGCTGGGCTGCCCAGGCTGCCGATACGCAGTATTTT	CASSWAAQAADTQYF
TRBV4-3	-	-	TRBJ1-2	TGCGCCAGCAGCCAAGATTGGGAGGGGGATGGCTACACCTTC	CASSQDWEGDGYTF
TRBV25-1	-	-	TRBJ1-4	TGTGCCAGCAGTGATTCGGGGGGGCCGTCTAATGAAAAACTGTTTTTT	CASSDSGGPSNEKLFF
TRBV6-1	-	-	TRBJ2-7	TGTGCCAGCAGTTATTGGTCGACTAGCGAGCAGTACTTC	CASSYWSTSEQYF
TRBV6-5	few	-	TRBJ2-5	TGTGCCAGCAGTTACCGAGGGTCCCAAGAGACCCAGTACTTC	CASSYRGSQETQYF
TRBV5-4	-	TRBD2	TRBJ2-7	TGTGCCAGCACCATATGGACTAGCGCCAACGAGCAGTACTTC	CASTIWTSANEQYF
TRBV27	-	-	TRBJ2-7	TGTGCCACCGAGGACAGTATCTCCTACGAGCAGTACTTC	CATEDSISYEQYF
TRBV7-2	-	-	TRBJ2-3	TGTGCCAGCAGCTTCCTAGGGGGAAAAGATACGCAGTATTTT	CASSFLGGKDTQYF
TRBV19	once	TRBD1	TRBJ2-7	TGTGCCAGTAGTAGACAGGGGGCAACCTACGAGCAGTACTTC	CASSRQGATYEQYF
TRBV4-1	-	-	TRBJ2-3	TGCGCCAGCAGCCAAGGAGGCGGGGCGGCCCGAGCAAGCACAGATACGCAGTATTTT	CASSQGGGAARASTDTQYF
TRBV7-2	-	-	TRBJ1-4	TGTGCCAGCAGCCTAAACCCAGGGTCTACTAATGAAAAACTGTTTTTT	CASSLNPGSTNEKLFF
TRBV7-8	-	TRBD2	TRBJ2-3	TGTGCCAGCAGCTTCCGCAGGGCTAGCGGGGGGACAGATACGCAGTATTTT	CASSFRRASGGTDTQYF
TRBV27	once	TRBD1	TRBJ2-7	TGTGCCAGCAGAACAGGGGGCCCCCTATACGAGCAGTACTTC	CASRTGGPLYEQYF
TRBV7-6	-	-	TRBJ1-2	TGTGCCAGCAGCTTATCGACAGACCTTAACTATGGCTACACCTTC	CASSLSTDLNYGYTF
TRBV10-3	once	TRBD1	TRBJ2-2	TGTGCCATCAATAACCCAGGGGGCCGCACCGGGGAGCTGTTTTTT	CAINNPGGRTGELFF